The clone carrying this T cell receptor (beta chain) showed up just once. The antigen remains unidentified. This entry is derived from a study of cytomegalovirus exposure and HLA in healthy donors. Findings of the study overall: As a later analysis revealed, the rate of TCR association differed by HLA locus, with DRB1 most and HLA-C fewest.

Trimming removed 0 bases from V and 2 bases from J; junction bases left unmatched: 5. CDR1 and CDR2 (germline): LGHNA, YNFKEQ. This CDR3 is built from 17 residues. Researchers ran the PCR with 60 Vbeta and 13 Jbeta primers. Assay: immunoSEQ multiplex PCR; the TCRdb copy retains only in-frame clones and omits some. Here the sample spans about 200,000 clones, approximately 85% being singletons. Each donor was nominally healthy when sampled (though unrecorded immune exposures were likely). The TCR sequence derives from a man aged 18 to 30 in good health and CMV-seronegative. Sequencing was done on a sample of PBMCs. J is TRBJ2-1 and V is TRBV4-2; 9 bases align to TRBD1. Written as DNA, the CDR3 is TGTGCCAGCAGCCAAGAGACTACAGGGGGCCCCTACAATGAGCAGTTCTTC. The encoded protein is CASSQETTGGPYNEQFF.